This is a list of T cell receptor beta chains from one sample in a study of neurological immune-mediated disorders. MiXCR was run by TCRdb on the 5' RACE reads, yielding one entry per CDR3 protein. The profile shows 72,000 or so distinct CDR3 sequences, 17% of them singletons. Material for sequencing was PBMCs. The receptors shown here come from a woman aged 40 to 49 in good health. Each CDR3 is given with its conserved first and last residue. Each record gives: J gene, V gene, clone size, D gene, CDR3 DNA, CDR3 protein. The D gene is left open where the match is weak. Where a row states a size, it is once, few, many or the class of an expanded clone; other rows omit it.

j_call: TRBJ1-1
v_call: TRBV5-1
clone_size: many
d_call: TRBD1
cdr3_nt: TGCGCCAGCAGCCCGACAGGGTTAAGGCGGGACACTGAAGCTTTCTTT
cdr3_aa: CASSPTGLRRDTEAFF

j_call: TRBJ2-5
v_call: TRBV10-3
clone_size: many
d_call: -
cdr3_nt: TGTGCCATCAGTGAGGACTCCCGTACCCAGTACTTC
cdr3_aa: CAISEDSRTQYF

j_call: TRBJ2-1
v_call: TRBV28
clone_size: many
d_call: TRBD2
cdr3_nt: TGTGCCAGCAGCCCTAGCGCGGGGGGCTCCTACAATGAGCAGTTCTTC
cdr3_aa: CASSPSAGGSYNEQFF

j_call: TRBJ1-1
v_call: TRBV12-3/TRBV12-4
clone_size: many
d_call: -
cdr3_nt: TGTGCCAGCAGCTTACGTAAGGAGGGCCAAAACACTGAAGCTTTCTTT
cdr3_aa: CASSLRKEGQNTEAFF

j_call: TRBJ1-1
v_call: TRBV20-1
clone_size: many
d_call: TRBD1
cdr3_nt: TGCAGTGCTAGAGACTCTACAGGGGACATGAACACTGAAGCTTTCTTT
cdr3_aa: CSARDSTGDMNTEAFF

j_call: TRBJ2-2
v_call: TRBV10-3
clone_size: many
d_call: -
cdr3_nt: TGTGCCATCCGGGGGCGGGGGCACGGCGGGGAGCTGTTTTTT
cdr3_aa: CAIRGRGHGGELFF

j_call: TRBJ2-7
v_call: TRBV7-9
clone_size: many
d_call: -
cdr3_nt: TGTGCCAGCAGCCGCGAGGGGGGGCTCTACGAGCAGTACTTC
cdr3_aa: CASSREGGLYEQYF

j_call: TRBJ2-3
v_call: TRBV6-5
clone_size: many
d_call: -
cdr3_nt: TGTGCCAGCAGACCGACGGGAAACACAGATACGCAGTATTTT
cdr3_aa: CASRPTGNTDTQYF

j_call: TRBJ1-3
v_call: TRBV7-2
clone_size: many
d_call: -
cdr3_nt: TGTGCCAGCAAAGCCGCACCGGGAGTTAACACCATATATTTT
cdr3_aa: CASKAAPGVNTIYF

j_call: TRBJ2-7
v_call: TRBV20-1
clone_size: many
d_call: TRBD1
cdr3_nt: TGCAGTGCTAGAAGGGACAGAACCTACGAGCAGTACTTC
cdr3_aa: CSARRDRTYEQYF

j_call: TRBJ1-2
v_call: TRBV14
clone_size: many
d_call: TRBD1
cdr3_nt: TGTGCCAGCAGCCGACAGGGGGGCAACTATGGCTACACCTTC
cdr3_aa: CASSRQGGNYGYTF

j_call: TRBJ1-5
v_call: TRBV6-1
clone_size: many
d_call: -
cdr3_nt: TGTGCCAGCAGTCGTAATCAGCCCCAGCATTTT
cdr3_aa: CASSRNQPQHF

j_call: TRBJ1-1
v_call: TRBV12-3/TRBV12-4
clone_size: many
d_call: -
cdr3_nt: TGTGCCAGCAGCCGGGGGGGGGGGCAAGCTTTCTTT
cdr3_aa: CASSRGGGQAFF

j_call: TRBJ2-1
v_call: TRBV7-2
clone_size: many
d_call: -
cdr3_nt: TGTGCCAGCAGCTGGGGTCAGTACAGCTCCTACAATGAGCAGTTCTTC
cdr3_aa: CASSWGQYSSYNEQFF

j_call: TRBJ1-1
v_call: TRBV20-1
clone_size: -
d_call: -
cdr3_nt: TGCAGTGCTAGAGATATTACTAGGGGCACTGAAGCTTTCTTT
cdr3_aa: CSARDITRGTEAFF

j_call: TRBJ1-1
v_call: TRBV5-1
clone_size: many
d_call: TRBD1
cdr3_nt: TGCGCCAGCAGCTTGACAGGGGTTATCACTGAAGCTTTCTTT
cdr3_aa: CASSLTGVITEAFF

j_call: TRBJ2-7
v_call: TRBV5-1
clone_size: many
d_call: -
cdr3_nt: TGCGCCAGCAGCACGTGGGGGGACTACGAGCAGTACTTC
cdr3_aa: CASSTWGDYEQYF

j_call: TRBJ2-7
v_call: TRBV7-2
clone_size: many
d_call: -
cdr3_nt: TGTGCCAGCAGCTTAGCAAGAGGGCTAGCCTACGAGCAGTACTTC
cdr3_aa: CASSLARGLAYEQYF

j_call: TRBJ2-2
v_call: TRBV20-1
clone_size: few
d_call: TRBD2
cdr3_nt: TGCAGTGCTAGACCCCTGGGCGGGGGGAACACCGGGGAGCTGTTTTTT
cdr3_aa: CSARPLGGGNTGELFF

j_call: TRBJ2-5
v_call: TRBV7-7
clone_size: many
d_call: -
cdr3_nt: TGTGCCAGCAGCCCCCCCGGCGGGACCCAGTACTTC
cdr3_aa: CASSPPGGTQYF

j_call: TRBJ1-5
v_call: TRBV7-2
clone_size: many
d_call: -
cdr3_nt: TGTGCCAGCAGCTTTTCAAGGGCTAGTCAGCCCCAGCATTTT
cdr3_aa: CASSFSRASQPQHF

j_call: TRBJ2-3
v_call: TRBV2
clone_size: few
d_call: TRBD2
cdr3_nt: TGTGCCAGCAGGGGAGCGGGGGGGCGCAGGGATACGCAGTATTTT
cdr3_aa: CASRGAGGRRDTQYF

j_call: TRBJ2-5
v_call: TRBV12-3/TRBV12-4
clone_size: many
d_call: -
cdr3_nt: TGTGCCAGCAGTTCATACAGGCCCCAGTACTTC
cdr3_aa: CASSSYRPQYF

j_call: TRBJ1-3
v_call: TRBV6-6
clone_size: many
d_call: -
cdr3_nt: TGTGCCAGCAGTGTCCTCGGGGGGAATGGAAACACCATATATTTT
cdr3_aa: CASSVLGGNGNTIYF

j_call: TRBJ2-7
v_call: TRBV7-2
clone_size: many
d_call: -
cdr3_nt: TGTGCCAGCAGCTTAGGGCCCAGGGGGGCGCCGTCCTACGAGCAGTACTTC
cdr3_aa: CASSLGPRGAPSYEQYF

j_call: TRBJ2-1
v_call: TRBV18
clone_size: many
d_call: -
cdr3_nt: TGTGCCAGCTCACCACCGCCCTTGGGACGGACCTACAATGAGCAGTTCTTC
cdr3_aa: CASSPPPLGRTYNEQFF

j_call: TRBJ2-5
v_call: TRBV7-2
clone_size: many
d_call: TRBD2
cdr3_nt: TGTGCCAGCAGCTTAGTGACGGGGGGGATAAAAGAGACCCAGTACTTC
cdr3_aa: CASSLVTGGIKETQYF

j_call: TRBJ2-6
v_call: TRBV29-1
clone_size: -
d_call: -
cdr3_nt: TGCAGCGTTGCTGGGGCCAACGTCCTGACTTTC
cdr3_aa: CSVAGANVLTF

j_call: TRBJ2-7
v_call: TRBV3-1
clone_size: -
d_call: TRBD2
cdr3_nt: TGTGCCAGCAGCCATAGCGGGAGCTCCTACGAGCAGTACTTC
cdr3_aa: CASSHSGSSYEQYF

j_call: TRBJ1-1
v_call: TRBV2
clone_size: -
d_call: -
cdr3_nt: TGTGCCAGCAGTAGTCGACAGGAAGCTTTCTTT
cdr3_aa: CASSSRQEAFF

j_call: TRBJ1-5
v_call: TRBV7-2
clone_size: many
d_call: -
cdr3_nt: TGTGCCAGCAGCTTACTAAGCAATCAGCCCCAGCATTTT
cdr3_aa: CASSLLSNQPQHF

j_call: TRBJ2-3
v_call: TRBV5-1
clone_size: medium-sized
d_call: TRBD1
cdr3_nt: TGCGCCAGCAGCGCTGGGACAGGGGGCAGGACAGATACGCAGTATTTT
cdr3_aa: CASSAGTGGRTDTQYF

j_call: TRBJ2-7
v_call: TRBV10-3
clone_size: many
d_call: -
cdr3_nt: TGTGCCATCAGTGAGGGGCCCCCCGAGCAGTACTTC
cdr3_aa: CAISEGPPEQYF